One T cell receptor beta chain is described in this entry. An amount of RNA that ranged from roughly 0.45 to 1 ug was reverse transcribed with random hexamers. Coverage of TCR beta CDR3 amplification by immunoSEQ multiplex PCR extended to 54 Vbeta and 13 Jbeta. Each CDR3 protein is one row after TCRdb ran MiXCR on the immunoSEQ multiplex PCR reads. The sample has a few hundred thousand distinct CDR3 sequences; around 85% are singletons. The length of the CDR3 is 17 residues. The V gene lost 0 bases and the J gene lost 7 bases, with 19 bases spanning the gap. Germline V gene data show CDR1 as MGHRA and CDR2 as YSYEKL. These data belong to a study of CD8 T cells in Susac syndrome. Negative magnetic isolation gave CD8+ and CD4+ cells; FACS enriched CD8+ TEMRA.

V gene TRBV4-1 combines with J gene TRBJ1-5, with a tentative D call TRBD1 (6 bases). The TCR originated in a human donor with multiple sclerosis. Sequenced input: CD8+ T cells from PBMCs. The CDR3 sequence is CASSQDSLDRVGQPQHF. The CDR3, as DNA: TGCGCCAGCAGCCAAGATAGCCTGGACAGAGTGGGACAGCCCCAGCATTTT.